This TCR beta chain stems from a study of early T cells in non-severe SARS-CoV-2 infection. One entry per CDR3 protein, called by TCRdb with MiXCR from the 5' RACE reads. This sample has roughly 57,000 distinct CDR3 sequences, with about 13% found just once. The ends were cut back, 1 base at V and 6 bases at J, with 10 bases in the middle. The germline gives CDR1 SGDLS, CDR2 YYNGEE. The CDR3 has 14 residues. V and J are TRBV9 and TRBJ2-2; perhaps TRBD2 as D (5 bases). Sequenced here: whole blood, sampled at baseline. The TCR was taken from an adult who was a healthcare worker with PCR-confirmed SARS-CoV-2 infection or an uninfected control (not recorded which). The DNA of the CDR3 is TGTGCCAGCAGCGTAAACCCGGGGTCCGGGGAGCTGTTTTTT. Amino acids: CASSVNPGSGELFF.